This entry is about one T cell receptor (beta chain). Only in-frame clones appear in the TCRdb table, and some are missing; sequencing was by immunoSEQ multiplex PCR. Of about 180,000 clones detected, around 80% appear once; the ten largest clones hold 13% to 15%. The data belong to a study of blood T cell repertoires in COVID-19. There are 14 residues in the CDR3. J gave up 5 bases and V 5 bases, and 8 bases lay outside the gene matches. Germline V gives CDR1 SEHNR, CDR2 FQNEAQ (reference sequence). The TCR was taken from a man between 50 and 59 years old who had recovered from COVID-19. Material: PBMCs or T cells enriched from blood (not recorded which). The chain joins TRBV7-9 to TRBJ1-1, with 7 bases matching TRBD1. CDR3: CASSKRQGETEAFF. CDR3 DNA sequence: TGTGCCAGCAGCAAGAGACAGGGCGAGACTGAAGCTTTCTTT.